The 15 T cell receptor beta chains in this list originate from one sample, sequenced in a study of PD-1 blockade in classical Hodgkin lymphoma. Data came from immunoSEQ multiplex PCR; TCRdb stores just in-frame clones and leaves some out. This sample carries fewer than 30,000 clones, about 86% of them seen once, and the ten largest clones take approximately 6.7%. Every patient was affected by relapse after autologous stem cell transplantation, while exposure to brentuximab vedotin was not uniform. Thawed PBMCs underwent magnetic negative selection to obtain purified CD8+ T cells. Source: CD8+ T cells from blood, taken at baseline. Receptors were obtained from a human donor with classical Hodgkin lymphoma.

The J gene is TRBJ1-1, the V gene TRBV6-4, with D maybe TRBD1 (5 bases). This CDR3 has 13 amino acids. CDR1 is MRHNA and CDR2 is SNTAGT in the germline V gene. V was clipped by 6 bases and J by 1 base, with 9 bases between them. CDR3 loop: CASSRDWNTEAFF. CDR3 DNA sequence: TGTGCCAGCAGCCGGGACTGGAACACTGAAGCTTTCTTT.

The chain employs TRBV7-9 and TRBJ2-7; tentative D call: TRBD2 (6 bases). Germline V gene sequence: CDR1 SEHNR, CDR2 FQNEAQ (reference sequence). With 6 bases removed from V and 7 bases from J, the gap between germline ends came to 10 bases. The CDR3 has 11 amino acids. The CDR3 spells CASRRSGEQYF. In DNA, the CDR3 is TGTGCCAGCAGGCGAAGCGGGGAGCAGTACTTC.

J is TRBJ2-7 and V is TRBV6-5; 9 bases fit TRBD1. The CDR3 is 16 residues long. Germline V gene sequence: CDR1 MNHEY, CDR2 SVGAGI. The ends lost 1 base at V and 0 bases at J; junction bases unmatched: 4. The CDR3 DNA is TGTGCCAGCAGTTACTGGACAGGGGCGCCCTCCTACGAGCAGTACTTC. It is translated as CASSYWTGAPSYEQYF.

The rearrangement uses TRBV4-1 and TRBJ2-4, with 12 bases aligning to TRBD1. Germline V gene lookup returns CDR1 MGHRA and CDR2 YSYEKL. The trim removed 1 base at V and 1 base at J, leaving 17 bases unmatched. CDR3 length equals 22 residues. The chain's CDR3 is CASSQVRLSGTGGFWAKNIQYF. The CDR3 region has the DNA TGCGCCAGCAGCCAAGTCCGACTTTCCGGGACAGGGGGCTTTTGGGCCAAAAACATTCAGTACTTC.

The CDR3 nucleotides read TGTGCCAGTAGTATCTCCAGGGGAAAGACTGAAGCTTTCTTT. Amino acids: CASSISRGKTEAFF. This chain joins TRBV19 and TRBJ1-1; tentatively, D is TRBD1 (6 bases). This CDR3 spans 14 amino acids. V was clipped by 3 bases and J by 5 bases, with 13 bases between them. Germline V gene lookup returns CDR1 LNHDA and CDR2 SQIVND (reference sequence).

The chain has TRBV13 and TRBJ2-3; the D is unclear. This CDR3 has 15 residues. V lost 4 bases, J lost 0 bases, and 11 bases lay in between. CDR1 is PRHDT, CDR2 FYEKMQ, per germline (reference sequence). The CDR3 loop reads CASSYYLGSTDTQYF. CDR3 coding DNA: TGTGCCAGCAGCTACTACCTAGGAAGCACAGATACGCAGTATTTT. Complete variable domain (other parts from reference TRBV13 and TRBJ2-3): AAGVIQSPRHLIKEKRETATLKCYPIPRHDTVYWYQQGPGQDPQFLISFYEKMQSDKGSIPDRFSAQQFSDYHSELNMSSLELGDSALYFCASSYYLGSTDTQYFGPGTRLTVL.

V and J are TRBV2 and TRBJ2-1, with D possibly matching TRBD1 (5 bases). There are 11 residues in the CDR3. Trimming removed 6 bases at V and 6 bases at J, with 6 bases between. Germline V gives CDR1 SNHLY, CDR2 FYNNEI. CDR3 sequence (DNA): TGTGCCAGCAGGGGGCTCAATGAGCAGTTCTTC. It specifies CASRGLNEQFF.

The CDR3: CASTWTGFSYEQYF. CDR3 coding DNA: TGTGCCAGCACCTGGACAGGCTTTTCCTACGAGCAGTACTTC. The V and J genes are TRBV28 and TRBJ2-7; 7 bases align to TRBD1. The V gene's germline CDR1 is MDHEN and CDR2 SYDVKM. The CDR3 contains 14 residues. The trim removed 7 bases at V and 1 base at J, leaving 7 bases unmatched. Full variable domain (rest looked up from reference TRBV28 and TRBJ2-7): DVKVTQSSRYLVKRTGEKVFLECVQDMDHENMFWYRQDPGLGLRLIYFSYDVKMKEKGDIPEGYSVSREKKERFSLILESASTNQTSMYLCASTWTGFSYEQYFGPGTRLTVT.

V and J are TRBV25-1 and TRBJ2-1, with D tentatively TRBD2 (5 bases). CDR3 length: 10 residues. Deletions cut 3 bases from V and 13 bases from J, with 7 bases between. Germline CDR1 and CDR2: MGHDK and SYGVNS. The CDR3 here is CASSEREQFF. The CDR3 coding sequence is TGTGCCAGCAGTGAGAGGGAACAGTTCTTC.

This chain's CDR3 is CASSLSGEETQYF. CDR3 in DNA: TGTGCCAGCAGTTTATCAGGCGAAGAGACCCAGTACTTC. The chain couples TRBV28 to TRBJ2-5, with D unresolved. CDR1 is MDHEN and CDR2 is SYDVKM in the germline V gene. The ends were cut back, 1 base at V and 3 bases at J, with 6 bases in the middle. The CDR3 length is 13 residues.

The rearrangement joins TRBV28 to TRBJ1-1; D remains unclear. Trimming removed 3 bases at V and 5 bases at J, with 4 bases between. The germline gives CDR1 MDHEN, CDR2 SYDVKM. This CDR3 is 11 amino acids long. The DNA for the CDR3 is TGTGCCAGCAGTTTGTCAACTGAAGCTTTCTTT. Its translation: CASSLSTEAFF.

The chain couples TRBV7-9 to TRBJ2-2, with D possibly matching TRBD2 (6 bases). Germline CDR1 is SEHNR and CDR2 is FQNEAQ (reference sequence). The CDR3 contains 13 residues. V lost 4 bases and J lost 8, with 11 bases in between. The CDR3 bases are TGTGCCAGCAGCTCCGGGAGAGTAGGGGAGCTGTTTTTT. Its protein is CASSSGRVGELFF.

The chain employs TRBV9 and TRBJ2-3, with 8 bases fitting TRBD1. J was trimmed by 5 bases and V by 3 bases; bases with no gene match: 5. CDR3 length: 14 amino acids. The V gene's germline CDR1 is SGDLS and CDR2 YYNGEE. The CDR3 reads CASSDRDRKDTQYF. The CDR3, as DNA: TGTGCCAGCAGCGACCGGGACAGGAAAGATACGCAGTATTTT.

The V call is TRBV6-5, the J call TRBJ2-4, with D maybe TRBD2 (5 bases). The V gene lost 4 bases and the J gene lost 7 bases, with 14 bases spanning the gap. The germline gives CDR1 MNHEY, CDR2 SVGAGI. The CDR3 length is 14 residues. CDR3 region: CASSLGEGYNIQYF. The CDR3 DNA sequence: TGTGCCAGCAGTTTAGGTGAGGGTTACAACATTCAGTACTTC.

The gene calls are TRBV12-5 and TRBJ2-2, with unresolved D. Trimming shortened V by 1 base and J by 5 bases, and 14 bases separated the two germline ends. This CDR3 contains 16 residues. Germline V lookup: CDR1 LGHNT, CDR2 FRNRAP. CDR3 DNA: TGTGCTAGTGGTTTGGGACCGGGCTTGGGGACCGGGGAGCTGTTTTTT. It translates to CASGLGPGLGTGELFF.